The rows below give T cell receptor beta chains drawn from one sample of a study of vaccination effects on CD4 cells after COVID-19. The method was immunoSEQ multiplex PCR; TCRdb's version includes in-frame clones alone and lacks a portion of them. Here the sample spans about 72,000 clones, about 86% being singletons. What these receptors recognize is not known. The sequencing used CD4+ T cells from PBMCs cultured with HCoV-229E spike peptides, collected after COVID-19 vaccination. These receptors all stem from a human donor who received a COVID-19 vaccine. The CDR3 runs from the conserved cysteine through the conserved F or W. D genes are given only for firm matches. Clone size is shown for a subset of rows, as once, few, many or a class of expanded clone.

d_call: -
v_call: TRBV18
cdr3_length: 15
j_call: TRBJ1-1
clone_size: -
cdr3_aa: CASSPRQGQNTEAFF
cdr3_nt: TGTGCCAGCTCACCACGCCAAGGACAGAACACTGAAGCTTTCTTT

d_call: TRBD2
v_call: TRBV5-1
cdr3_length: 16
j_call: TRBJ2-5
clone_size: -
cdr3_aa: CASSFDGLAGEETQYF
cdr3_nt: TGCGCCAGCAGCTTCGATGGACTAGCGGGGGAAGAGACCCAGTACTTC

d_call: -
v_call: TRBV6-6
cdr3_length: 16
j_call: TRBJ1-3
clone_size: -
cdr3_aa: CASSYGSPGMGNTIYF
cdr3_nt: TGTGCCAGCAGTTACGGGTCCCCGGGGATGGGAAACACCATATATTTT

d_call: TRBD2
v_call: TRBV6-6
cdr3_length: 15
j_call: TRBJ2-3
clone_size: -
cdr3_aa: CASRPGLAGGYTQYF
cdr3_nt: TGTGCCAGCAGGCCGGGACTAGCGGGGGGGTATACGCAGTATTTT

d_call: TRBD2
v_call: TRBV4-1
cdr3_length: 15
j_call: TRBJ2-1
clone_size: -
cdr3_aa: CASSSSGGGYNEQFF
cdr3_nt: TGCGCCAGCAGCTCGAGCGGGGGGGGCTACAATGAGCAGTTCTTC

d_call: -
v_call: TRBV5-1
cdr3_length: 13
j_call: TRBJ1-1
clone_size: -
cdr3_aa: CASSFTGFTEAFF
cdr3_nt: TGCGCCAGCAGCTTTACAGGGTTTACTGAAGCTTTCTTT

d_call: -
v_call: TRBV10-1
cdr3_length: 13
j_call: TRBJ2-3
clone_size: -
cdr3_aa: CASSADSTDTQYF
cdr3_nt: TGCGCCAGCAGCGCGGACAGCACAGATACGCAGTATTTT

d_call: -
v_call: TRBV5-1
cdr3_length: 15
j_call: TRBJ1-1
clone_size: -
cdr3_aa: CASSFFPAANTEAFF
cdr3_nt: TGCGCCAGCAGCTTTTTTCCGGCGGCGAACACTGAAGCTTTCTTT

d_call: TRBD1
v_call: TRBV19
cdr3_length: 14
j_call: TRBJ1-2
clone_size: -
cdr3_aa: CASRTHGTGIGYTF
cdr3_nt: TGTGCCAGTAGAACCCATGGGACAGGGATTGGCTACACCTTC

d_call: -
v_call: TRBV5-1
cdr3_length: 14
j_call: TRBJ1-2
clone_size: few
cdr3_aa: CASSFDRTSYGYTF
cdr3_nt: TGCGCCAGCAGCTTTGACCGGACGAGTTATGGCTACACCTTC

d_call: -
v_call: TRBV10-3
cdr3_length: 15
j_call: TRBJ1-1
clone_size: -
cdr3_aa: CAISAPGRGDTEAFF
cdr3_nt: TGTGCCATCAGCGCCCCGGGGCGCGGCGACACTGAAGCTTTCTTT

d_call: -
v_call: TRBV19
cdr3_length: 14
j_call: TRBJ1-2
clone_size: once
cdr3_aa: CASSLETVSYGYTF
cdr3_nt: TGTGCCAGTAGTCTAGAGACGGTGAGCTATGGCTACACCTTC

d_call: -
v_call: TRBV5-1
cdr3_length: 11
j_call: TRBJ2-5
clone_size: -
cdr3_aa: CASSIQETQYF
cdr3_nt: TGCGCCAGCAGTATACAAGAGACCCAGTACTTC

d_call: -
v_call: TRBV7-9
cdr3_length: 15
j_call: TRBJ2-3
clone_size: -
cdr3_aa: CASSLGFSRADTQYF
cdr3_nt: TGTGCCAGCAGCTTGGGTTTTAGCCGAGCAGATACGCAGTATTTT

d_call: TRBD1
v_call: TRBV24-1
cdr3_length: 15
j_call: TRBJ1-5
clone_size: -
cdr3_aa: CATSDLDRVRQPQHF
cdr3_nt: TGTGCCACCAGTGATTTGGACAGGGTTAGGCAGCCCCAGCATTTT

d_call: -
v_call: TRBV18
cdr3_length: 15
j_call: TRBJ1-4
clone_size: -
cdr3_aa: CASSPQTGRNEKLFF
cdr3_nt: TGTGCCAGCTCACCACAGACGGGAAGGAATGAAAAACTGTTTTTT

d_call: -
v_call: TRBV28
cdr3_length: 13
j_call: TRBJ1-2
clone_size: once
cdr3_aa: CASTLPGYYGYTF
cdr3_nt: TGTGCCAGCACCCTTCCGGGCTACTATGGCTACACCTTC

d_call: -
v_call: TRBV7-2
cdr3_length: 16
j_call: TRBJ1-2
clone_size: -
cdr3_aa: CASSEAPTGYNYGYTF
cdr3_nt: TGTGCCAGCAGCGAAGCGCCAACAGGGTATAACTATGGCTACACCTTC

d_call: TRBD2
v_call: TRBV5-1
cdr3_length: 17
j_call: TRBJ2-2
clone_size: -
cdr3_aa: CASSHPGPSAGAGELFF
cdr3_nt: TGCGCCAGCAGCCATCCGGGACCCAGCGCGGGGGCCGGGGAGCTGTTTTTT

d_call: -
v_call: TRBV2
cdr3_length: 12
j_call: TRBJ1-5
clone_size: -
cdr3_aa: CASSERYQPQHF
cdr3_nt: TGTGCCAGCAGTGAGAGGTATCAGCCCCAGCATTTT

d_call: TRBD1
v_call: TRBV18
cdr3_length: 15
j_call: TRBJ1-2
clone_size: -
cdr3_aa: CASSPRQGGNYGYTF
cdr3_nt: TGTGCCAGCTCACCGCGACAGGGGGGGAACTATGGCTACACCTTC

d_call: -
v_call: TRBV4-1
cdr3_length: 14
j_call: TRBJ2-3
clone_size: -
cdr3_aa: CASSQGRREDTQYF
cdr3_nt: TGCGCCAGCAGCCAAGGGCGACGCGAAGATACGCAGTATTTT

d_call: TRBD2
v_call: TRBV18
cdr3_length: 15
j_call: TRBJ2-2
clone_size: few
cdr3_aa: CASSRREAGTRELFF
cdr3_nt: TGTGCCAGCTCACGCCGAGAAGCGGGAACCCGGGAGCTGTTTTTT

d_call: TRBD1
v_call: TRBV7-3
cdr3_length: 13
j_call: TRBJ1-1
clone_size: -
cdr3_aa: CASSLNRGTEAFF
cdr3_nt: TGTGCCAGCAGCTTGAACAGGGGCACTGAAGCTTTCTTT